These T cell receptor beta chains were read from a single sample in a study of OX40 agonist ivuxolimab in advanced cancers. Produced via immunoSEQ multiplex PCR; TCRdb's table is partial and in-frame only. Of fewer than 80,000 clones listed, 80% to 90% are singletons. The specimen comprised CD4+ or CD8+ T cells sorted from blood, sampled in a trial of the OX40 agonist ivuxolimab. The receptors derive from an adult with an advanced solid tumor such as melanoma, head and neck, liver or kidney cancer. CDR3s include the opening cysteine and the closing phenylalanine or tryptophan. The order of the fields is V gene, J gene, clone size, D gene, CDR3 DNA, CDR3 protein. A D gene is named only where the DNA matches it firmly. Only some rows state a clone size, as once, few, many or a class for expanded clones.

v_call: TRBV19
j_call: TRBJ2-7
clone_size: -
d_call: -
cdr3_nt: TGTGCCAGTAGTATGCGACCACTCTACGAGCAGTACTTC
cdr3_aa: CASSMRPLYEQYF

v_call: TRBV7-9
j_call: TRBJ1-2
clone_size: -
d_call: -
cdr3_nt: TGTGCCAGCAGCTTAGTGCCAGGCTATGGCTACACCTTC
cdr3_aa: CASSLVPGYGYTF

v_call: TRBV9
j_call: TRBJ2-2
clone_size: -
d_call: TRBD1
cdr3_nt: TGTGCCAGCAGCGTAGAGGGGGCCGGACAGGTACCCGGGGAGCTGTTTTTT
cdr3_aa: CASSVEGAGQVPGELFF

v_call: TRBV7-2
j_call: TRBJ1-4
clone_size: -
d_call: TRBD1
cdr3_nt: TGTGCCAGCAGCGCGCCGGGACAGGGAGTTGAAAAACTGTTTTTT
cdr3_aa: CASSAPGQGVEKLFF

v_call: TRBV5-4
j_call: TRBJ1-1
clone_size: once
d_call: TRBD1
cdr3_nt: TGTGCCAGCAGGGCCGGGACAGGGAACACTGAAGCTTTCTTT
cdr3_aa: CASRAGTGNTEAFF

v_call: TRBV19
j_call: TRBJ2-5
clone_size: -
d_call: -
cdr3_nt: TGTGCCAGTAGCCCCCAGGACACGAGGGGGGAGACCCAGTACTTC
cdr3_aa: CASSPQDTRGETQYF

v_call: TRBV7-9
j_call: TRBJ2-2
clone_size: -
d_call: TRBD1
cdr3_nt: TGTGCCAGCAGCTTCGCGGAGACAGGGGGTCCCCGTAACACCGGGGAGCTGTTTTTT
cdr3_aa: CASSFAETGGPRNTGELFF

v_call: TRBV10-1
j_call: TRBJ2-1
clone_size: -
d_call: TRBD2
cdr3_nt: TGCGCCAGCAGTGAGTCCCGACTAGCGGGAGTGAATGAGCAGTTCTTC
cdr3_aa: CASSESRLAGVNEQFF

v_call: TRBV6-5
j_call: TRBJ2-3
clone_size: few
d_call: -
cdr3_nt: TGTGCCAGCACTGGGGCGAACACAGATACGCAGTATTTT
cdr3_aa: CASTGANTDTQYF

v_call: TRBV6-1
j_call: TRBJ1-2
clone_size: -
d_call: TRBD1
cdr3_nt: TGTGCCAGCAGTTCATCCGGGACAGGGGGCGGTGGCTACACCTTC
cdr3_aa: CASSSSGTGGGGYTF

v_call: TRBV5-1
j_call: TRBJ2-1
clone_size: -
d_call: TRBD2
cdr3_nt: TGCGCCAGCAGCTTGGTCAGGGAGGGGACGGGTGAGCAGTTCTTC
cdr3_aa: CASSLVREGTGEQFF

v_call: TRBV4-3
j_call: TRBJ2-2
clone_size: -
d_call: TRBD2
cdr3_nt: TGCGCCAGCAGCCAGGAAATACTAGCGGGAGAGGTCGGGGAGCTGTTTTTT
cdr3_aa: CASSQEILAGEVGELFF

v_call: TRBV28
j_call: TRBJ2-3
clone_size: -
d_call: TRBD1
cdr3_nt: TGTGCCAGCAGTTCGGACAGGATGGGTCTGGGATTCACAGATACGCAGTATTTT
cdr3_aa: CASSSDRMGLGFTDTQYF

v_call: TRBV6-5
j_call: TRBJ2-1
clone_size: few
d_call: TRBD2
cdr3_nt: TGTGCCAGCAGTTACCAGTTAGGCGGGGGGGCACATGAGCAGTTCTTC
cdr3_aa: CASSYQLGGGAHEQFF

v_call: TRBV5-8
j_call: TRBJ2-5
clone_size: -
d_call: -
cdr3_nt: TGTGCCAGCAGCCCCAGGGGGGGTTTCCAAGAGACCCAGTACTTC
cdr3_aa: CASSPRGGFQETQYF

v_call: TRBV2
j_call: TRBJ1-5
clone_size: -
d_call: -
cdr3_nt: TGTGCCAGCAGTGAAGACGAGACCCAGCATTTT
cdr3_aa: CASSEDETQHF

v_call: TRBV6-5
j_call: TRBJ2-4
clone_size: once
d_call: -
cdr3_nt: TGTGCCAGCAGCAACCGTCCTAGCGACCGGGACATTCAGTACTTC
cdr3_aa: CASSNRPSDRDIQYF

v_call: TRBV30
j_call: TRBJ2-3
clone_size: -
d_call: -
cdr3_nt: TGTGCTTGCGCCCGACAGTTGGGAGATACGCAGTATTTT
cdr3_aa: CACARQLGDTQYF

v_call: TRBV11-2
j_call: TRBJ2-1
clone_size: -
d_call: TRBD2
cdr3_nt: TGTGCCAGCAGCCTCAGGATAGCGGGGCCGTACAATGAGCAGTTCTTC
cdr3_aa: CASSLRIAGPYNEQFF

v_call: TRBV4-3
j_call: TRBJ2-1
clone_size: -
d_call: -
cdr3_nt: TGCGCCAGCAGCCAATCTCCTTACAATGAGCAGTTCTTC
cdr3_aa: CASSQSPYNEQFF

v_call: TRBV14
j_call: TRBJ1-4
clone_size: -
d_call: TRBD1
cdr3_nt: TGTGCCAGCAGCCGGAAGACAGGGGCAACTAATGAAAAACTGTTTTTT
cdr3_aa: CASSRKTGATNEKLFF

v_call: TRBV7-9
j_call: TRBJ1-4
clone_size: -
d_call: -
cdr3_nt: TGTGCCAGCAGCTTAGGGGACACAACTAATGAAAAACTGTTTTTT
cdr3_aa: CASSLGDTTNEKLFF

v_call: TRBV29-1
j_call: TRBJ2-5
clone_size: -
d_call: TRBD2
cdr3_nt: TGCAGCGTTGGATGGCTAGCGGGAGTTAGGGGCCAAGAGACCCAGTACTTC
cdr3_aa: CSVGWLAGVRGQETQYF